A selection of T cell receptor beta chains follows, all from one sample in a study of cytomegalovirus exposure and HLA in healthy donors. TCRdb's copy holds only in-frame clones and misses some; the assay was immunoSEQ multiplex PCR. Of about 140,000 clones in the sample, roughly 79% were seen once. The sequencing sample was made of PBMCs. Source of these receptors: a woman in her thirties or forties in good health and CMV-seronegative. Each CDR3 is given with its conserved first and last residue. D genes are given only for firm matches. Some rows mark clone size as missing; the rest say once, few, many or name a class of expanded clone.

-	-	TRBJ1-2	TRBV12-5	TGTGCTAGTGGTCCGTCAGGGCGCAACTATGGCTACACCTTC	CASGPSGRNYGYTF
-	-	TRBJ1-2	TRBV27	TGTGCCAGCACCCTGGTGGGGGGAAGTGACTATGGCTACACCTTC	CASTLVGGSDYGYTF
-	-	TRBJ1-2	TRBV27	TGTGCCAGCAGCCCCGCGACAGGCAACTATGGCTACACCTTC	CASSPATGNYGYTF
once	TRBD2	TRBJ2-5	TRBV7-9	TGTGCCAGCAGCTTCTGGCTAGCGGGGCGGCCCCAAGAGACCCAGTACTTC	CASSFWLAGRPQETQYF
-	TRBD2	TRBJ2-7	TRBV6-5	TGTGCCAGCAGAGCGGGGGGGCCATTCCACGAGCAGTACTTC	CASRAGGPFHEQYF
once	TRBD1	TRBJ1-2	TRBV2	TGTGCCAGCAGTGGAGACGACAGGGGATCTGTCTATGGCTACACCTTC	CASSGDDRGSVYGYTF
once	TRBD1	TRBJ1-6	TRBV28	TGTGCCAGCAGGACAGGGACCGTTAATTCACCCCTCCACTTT	CASRTGTVNSPLHF
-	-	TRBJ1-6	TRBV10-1	TGCGCCAGCAGAGCCGGGACGGAGGGTTCACCCCTCCACTTT	CASRAGTEGSPLHF
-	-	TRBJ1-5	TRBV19	TGTGCCAGCAGTCAGCGGGGGAACAATCAGCCCCAGCATTTT	CASSQRGNNQPQHF
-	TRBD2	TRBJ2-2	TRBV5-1	TGCGCCAGCAAGTTACTAGCGGCTGACACCGGGGAGCTGTTTTTT	CASKLLAADTGELFF
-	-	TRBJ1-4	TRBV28	TGTGCCAGCACCTCCGAGCGAAGGACTAATGAAAAACTGTTTTTT	CASTSERRTNEKLFF
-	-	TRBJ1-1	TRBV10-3	TGTGCCATCAGTGAGTCAAGTTGGGAGGGGGATGTAGCTTTCTTT	CAISESSWEGDVAFF
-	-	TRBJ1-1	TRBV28	TGTGCCAGCAGTCGCAGGCCGAACACTGAAGCTTTCTTT	CASSRRPNTEAFF
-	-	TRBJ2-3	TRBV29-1	TGCAGCGTTCGGGACTTGAGGACAGATACGCAGTATTTT	CSVRDLRTDTQYF
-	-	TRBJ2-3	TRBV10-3	TGTGCCATCAGAAAACAGGGCAACACAGATACGCAGTATTTT	CAIRKQGNTDTQYF
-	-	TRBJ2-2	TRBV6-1	TGTGCTAGCCGACGGGGGGCCACCGGGGAGCTGTTTTTT	CASRRGATGELFF
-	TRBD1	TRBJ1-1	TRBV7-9	TGTGCCAGCACCTGGACAGGGAACACTGAAGCTTTCTTT	CASTWTGNTEAFF
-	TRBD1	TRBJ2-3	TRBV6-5	TGTGCCAGCAGTCGGCGACAGGGGTATTCAGATACGCAGTATTTT	CASSRRQGYSDTQYF
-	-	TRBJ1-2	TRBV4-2	TGTGCCAGCAGCCGGGGAGACTATGGCTACACCTTC	CASSRGDYGYTF
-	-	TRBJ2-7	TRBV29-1	TGCAGCGTTTTTGTAGCCTACGAGCAGTACTTC	CSVFVAYEQYF
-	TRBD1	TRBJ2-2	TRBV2	TGTGCCAGCAGGGACGCTGGGACAGCAGGCGGGGAGCTGTTTTTT	CASRDAGTAGGELFF
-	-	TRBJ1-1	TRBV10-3	TGTGCCATCAGGGCACAGGGACCCGCCGAAGCTTTCTTT	CAIRAQGPAEAFF
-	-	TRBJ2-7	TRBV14	TGTGCCAGCAGCCAAGTGGGTGGAGGGGAGCAGTACTTC	CASSQVGGGEQYF
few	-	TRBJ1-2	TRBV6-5	TGTGCCAGCAGTTACGGCGGACAGAAGGCTAACTATGGCTACACCTTC	CASSYGGQKANYGYTF
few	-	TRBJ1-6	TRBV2	TGTGCCAGCAGTGTAGTCAGGAGGAATTCACCCCTCCACTTT	CASSVVRRNSPLHF
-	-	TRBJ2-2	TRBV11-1	TGTGCCAGCAGCTTCGGTGTCGCCGGGGAGCTGTTTTTT	CASSFGVAGELFF
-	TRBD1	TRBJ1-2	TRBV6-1	TGTGCCAGCAGTCTTCGACAGGGGAACGGCTACACCTTC	CASSLRQGNGYTF
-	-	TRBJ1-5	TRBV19	TGTGCCAGTAGTATTGGCAGGAGCAATCAGCCCCAGCATTTT	CASSIGRSNQPQHF
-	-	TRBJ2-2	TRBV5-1	TGCGCCAGCAGCCAGGGTCCCGCGGCCGGGGAGCTGTTTTTT	CASSQGPAAGELFF
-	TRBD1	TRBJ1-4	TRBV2	TGTGCCAGCAGTGAAGCGGGCGCCGGGACAGGGCACGAGGAACTGTTTTTT	CASSEAGAGTGHEELFF
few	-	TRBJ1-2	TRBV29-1	TGCAGCGTTGTACCAGGGGCCGGCGGGGGCTACACCTTC	CSVVPGAGGGYTF
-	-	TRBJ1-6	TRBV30	TGTGCCTGGAAAACGCGGGACGTGCTTGGTAATTCACCCCTCCACTTT	CAWKTRDVLGNSPLHF
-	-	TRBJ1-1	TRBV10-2	TGCGCCAGCAGGGCGGGACGGGACACTGAAGCTTTCTTT	CASRAGRDTEAFF
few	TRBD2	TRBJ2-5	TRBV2	TGTGCCAGCAGTTATCGAGGGCGCGGGACTAGCGGGGAAGAGACCCAGTACTTC	CASSYRGRGTSGEETQYF
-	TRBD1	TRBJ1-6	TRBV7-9	TGTGCCAGCAGCCCCTACAGGGGGGACAATTCACCCCTCCACTTT	CASSPYRGDNSPLHF
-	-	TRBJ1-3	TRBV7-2	TGTGCCAGCAGCTTAGAAGCGTTTTCCGTATCCGGAAACACCATATATTTT	CASSLEAFSVSGNTIYF
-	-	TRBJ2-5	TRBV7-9	TGTGCCAGCAGCCCAGCCAGGGAGACCCAGTACTTC	CASSPARETQYF
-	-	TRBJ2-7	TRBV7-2	TGTCCCCCCGTTGTCGGCGAGCAGTACTTC	CPPVVGEQYF
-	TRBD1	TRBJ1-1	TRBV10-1	TGCGCCAGCAGTGAGATCGGGACAGGGAAGAACACTGAAGCTTTCTTT	CASSEIGTGKNTEAFF
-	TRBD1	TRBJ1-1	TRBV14	TGTGCCACACGACAGGGACGCAGTGGCACTGAAGCTTTCTTT	CATRQGRSGTEAFF
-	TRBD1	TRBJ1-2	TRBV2	TGTGCCAGCAGGATACTGACCGGGACAGAGTATGGCTACACCTTC	CASRILTGTEYGYTF
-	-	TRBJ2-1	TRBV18	TGTGCCAGCTCACCACCGGCGGGTGGGGAGCAGTTCTTC	CASSPPAGGEQFF
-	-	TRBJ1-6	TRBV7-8	TGTGCCAGCACCCTAGCTAGGGGTCGAAATTCACCCCTCCACTTT	CASTLARGRNSPLHF
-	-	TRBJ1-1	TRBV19	TGTGCCAGTAGACCAACAGGGTTGAGGAACACTGAAGCTTTCTTT	CASRPTGLRNTEAFF
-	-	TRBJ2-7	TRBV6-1	TGTGCCAGCAGTGAAGCGATCAGCTCCTACGAGCAGTACTTC	CASSEAISSYEQYF
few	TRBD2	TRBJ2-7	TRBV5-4	TGTGCCAGCAGCGCGGCGGGGGGTATCGAGCAGTACTTC	CASSAAGGIEQYF
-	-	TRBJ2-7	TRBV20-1	TGCAGTGCCCCGCGGGGTAACGAGCAGTACTTC	CSAPRGNEQYF
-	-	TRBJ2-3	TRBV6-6	TGTGCCAGCGGGAGGACACCTTACGCGTATTTT	CASGRTPYAYF
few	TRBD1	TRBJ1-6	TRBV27	TGTGCCAGCAGTCTACCGACAGGGGCCAGGTTAGGAGGGTCACCCCTCCACTTT	CASSLPTGARLGGSPLHF
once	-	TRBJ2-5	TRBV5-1	TGCGCCAGCAGCGACCTCATCGGGGAGACCCAGTACTTC	CASSDLIGETQYF
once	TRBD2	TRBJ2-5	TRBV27	TGTGCCACCAGGGGACTAGCGGTCCAAGAGACCCAGTACTTC	CATRGLAVQETQYF
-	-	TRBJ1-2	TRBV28	TGTGCCAGCAGTTTATCAGGTGCTGGCTACACCTTC	CASSLSGAGYTF
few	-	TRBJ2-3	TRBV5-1	TGCGCCAGCAGCTTGGGTCCAGACACAGATACGCAGTATTTT	CASSLGPDTDTQYF
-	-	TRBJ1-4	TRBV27	TGTGCCAGCAGTTCCAAAAACTCTCCCGGGGGTGAAAAACTGTTTTTT	CASSSKNSPGGEKLFF
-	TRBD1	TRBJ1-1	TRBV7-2	TGTGCCAGCACCCTCGACAGGGGAGTATCTGAAGCTTTCTTT	CASTLDRGVSEAFF
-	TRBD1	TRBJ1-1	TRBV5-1	TGCGCCAGCAGCCGGGACAGATTGAACACTGAAGCTTTCTTT	CASSRDRLNTEAFF
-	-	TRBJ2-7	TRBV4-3	TGCGCCAGCAGCTGGACAGCGCTAAGCTCCTACGAGCAGTACTTC	CASSWTALSSYEQYF